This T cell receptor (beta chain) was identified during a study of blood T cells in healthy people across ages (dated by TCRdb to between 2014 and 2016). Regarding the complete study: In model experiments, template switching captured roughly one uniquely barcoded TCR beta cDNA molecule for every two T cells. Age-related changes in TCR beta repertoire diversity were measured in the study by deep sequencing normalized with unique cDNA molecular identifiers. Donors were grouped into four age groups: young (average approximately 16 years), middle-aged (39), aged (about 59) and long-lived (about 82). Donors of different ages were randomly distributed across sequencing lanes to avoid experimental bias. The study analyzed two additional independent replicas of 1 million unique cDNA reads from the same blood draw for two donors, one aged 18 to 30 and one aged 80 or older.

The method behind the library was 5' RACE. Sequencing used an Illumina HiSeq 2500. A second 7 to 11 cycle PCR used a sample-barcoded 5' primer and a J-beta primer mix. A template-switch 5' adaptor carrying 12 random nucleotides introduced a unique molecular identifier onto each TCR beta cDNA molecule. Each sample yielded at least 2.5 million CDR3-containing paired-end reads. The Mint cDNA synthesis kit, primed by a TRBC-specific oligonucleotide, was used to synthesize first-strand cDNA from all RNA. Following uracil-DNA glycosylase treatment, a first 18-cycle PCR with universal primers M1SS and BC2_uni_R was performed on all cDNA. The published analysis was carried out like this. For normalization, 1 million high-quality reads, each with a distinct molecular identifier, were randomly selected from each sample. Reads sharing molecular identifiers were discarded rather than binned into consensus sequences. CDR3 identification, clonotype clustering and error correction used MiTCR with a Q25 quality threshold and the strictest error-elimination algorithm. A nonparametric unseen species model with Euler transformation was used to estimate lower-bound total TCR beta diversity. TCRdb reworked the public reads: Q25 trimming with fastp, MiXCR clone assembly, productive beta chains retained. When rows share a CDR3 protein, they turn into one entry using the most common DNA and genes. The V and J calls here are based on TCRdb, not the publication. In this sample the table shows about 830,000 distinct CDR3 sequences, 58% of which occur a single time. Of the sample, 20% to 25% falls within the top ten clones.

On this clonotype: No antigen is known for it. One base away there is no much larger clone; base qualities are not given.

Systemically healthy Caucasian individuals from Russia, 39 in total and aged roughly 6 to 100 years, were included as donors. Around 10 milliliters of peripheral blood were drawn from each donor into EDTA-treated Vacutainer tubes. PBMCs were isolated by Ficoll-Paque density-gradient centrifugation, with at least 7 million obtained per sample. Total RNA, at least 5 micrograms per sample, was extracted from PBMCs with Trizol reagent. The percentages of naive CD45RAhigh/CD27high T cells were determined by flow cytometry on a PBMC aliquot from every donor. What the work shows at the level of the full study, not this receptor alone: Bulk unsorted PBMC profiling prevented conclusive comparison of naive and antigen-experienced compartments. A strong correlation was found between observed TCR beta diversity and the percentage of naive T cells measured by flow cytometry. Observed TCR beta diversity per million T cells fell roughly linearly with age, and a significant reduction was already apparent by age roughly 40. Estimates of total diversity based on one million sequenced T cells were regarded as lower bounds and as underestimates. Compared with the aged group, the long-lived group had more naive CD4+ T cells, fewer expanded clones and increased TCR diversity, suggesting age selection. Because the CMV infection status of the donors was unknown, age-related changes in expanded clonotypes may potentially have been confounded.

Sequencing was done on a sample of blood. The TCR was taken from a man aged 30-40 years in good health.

Read as DNA, the sequence is TGCAGCGCGGGAAGCAGGGGCGGTGAGCAGTTCTTC. This is translated as CSAGSRGGEQFF. The sequence links TRBV29-1 to TRBJ2-1; matching of 6 bases hints at TRBD1 as the D gene. CDR1 SQVTM and CDR2 ANQGSEA are derived from the germline V gene. Including the terminal cysteine and phenylalanine, the CDR3 comprises 12 residues. Only the CDR3 region is kept as DNA, spanning 36 bases read in frame from base 1. Between the V and J ends, shortened by 7 bases and 9 bases respectively, the junction contains 16 bases.